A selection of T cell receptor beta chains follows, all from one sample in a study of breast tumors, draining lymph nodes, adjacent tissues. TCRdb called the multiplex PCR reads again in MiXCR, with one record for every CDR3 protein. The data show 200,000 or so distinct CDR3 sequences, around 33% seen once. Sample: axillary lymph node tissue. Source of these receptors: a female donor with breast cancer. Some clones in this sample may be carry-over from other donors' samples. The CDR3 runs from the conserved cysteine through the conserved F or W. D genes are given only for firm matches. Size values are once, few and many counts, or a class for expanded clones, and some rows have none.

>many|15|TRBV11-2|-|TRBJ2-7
CASSLDWASGYEQYF
TGTGCCAGCAGCTTAGATTGGGCCAGTGGATACGAGCAGTACTTC
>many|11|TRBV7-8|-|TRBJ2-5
CASSSTETQYF
TGTGCCAGCAGCTCCACGGAGACCCAGTACTTC
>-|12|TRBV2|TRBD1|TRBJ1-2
CASAGQGGGYTF
TGTGCCAGCGCGGGACAGGGTGGTGGCTACACCTTC
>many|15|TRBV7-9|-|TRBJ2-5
CASSLLGGFAETQYF
TGTGCCAGCAGCCTGCTCGGGGGTTTCGCAGAGACCCAGTACTTC
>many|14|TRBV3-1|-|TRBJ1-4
CASSQRARGEKLFF
TGTGCCAGCAGCCAACGGGCGCGGGGGGAAAAACTGTTTTTT
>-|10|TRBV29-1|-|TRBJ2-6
CSVEQRALTF
TGCAGCGTCGAACAACGAGCCTTGACTTTC
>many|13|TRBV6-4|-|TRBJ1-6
CATSDGPNSPLHF
TGTGCCACCTCGGACGGACCAAATTCACCCCTCCACTTT
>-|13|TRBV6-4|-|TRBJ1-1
CASSANSGTEAFF
TGTGCCAGCAGTGCTAACAGTGGTACTGAAGCTTTCTTT
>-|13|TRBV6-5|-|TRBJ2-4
CASSYVVGNIQYF
TGTGCCAGCAGTTATGTGGTGGGGAACATTCAGTACTTC
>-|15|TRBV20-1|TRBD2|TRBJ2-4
CSVVLAGAAKNIQYF
TGCAGTGTGGTCCTAGCGGGGGCCGCCAAAAACATTCAGTACTTC
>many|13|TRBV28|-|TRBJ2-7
CASSDRTPGEQYF
TGTGCCAGCAGTGACAGGACTCCTGGCGAGCAGTACTTC
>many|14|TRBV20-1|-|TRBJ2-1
CSANHQRQPNEQFF
TGCAGTGCTAACCATCAACGACAGCCTAATGAGCAGTTCTTC
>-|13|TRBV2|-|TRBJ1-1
CASSVSVNTEAFF
TGTGCCAGCAGCGTGTCGGTGAACACTGAAGCTTTCTTT
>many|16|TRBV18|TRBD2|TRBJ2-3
CASSPGLAGVTDTQYF
TGTGCCAGCTCACCAGGACTAGCGGGGGTCACAGATACGCAGTATTTT
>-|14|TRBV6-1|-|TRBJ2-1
CASSPMQGYNEQFF
TGTGCCAGCAGTCCTATGCAGGGTTACAATGAGCAGTTCTTC
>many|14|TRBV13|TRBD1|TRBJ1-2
CASSSTGGSFGYTF
TGTGCCAGCAGCTCTACAGGGGGAAGTTTTGGCTACACCTTC
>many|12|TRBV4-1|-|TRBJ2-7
CASSQGNYEQYF
TGCGCCAGCAGCCAAGGGAACTACGAGCAGTACTTC
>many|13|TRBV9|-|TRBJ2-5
CASSVDGRETQYF
TGTGCCAGCAGCGTAGATGGTAGAGAGACCCAGTACTTC
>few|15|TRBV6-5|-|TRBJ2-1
CASRPGTGEYNEQFF
TGTGCCAGCAGACCCGGGACGGGAGAATACAATGAGCAGTTCTTC
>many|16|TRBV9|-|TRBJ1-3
CASSVDQIAAGNTIYF
TGTGCCAGCAGCGTAGACCAAATAGCGGCAGGAAACACCATATATTTT
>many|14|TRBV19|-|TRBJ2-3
CASSIQASTDTQYF
TGTGCCAGTAGTATTCAGGCTAGCACAGATACGCAGTATTTT
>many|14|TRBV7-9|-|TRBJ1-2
CASSLDGYGGGYTF
TGTGCCAGCAGCTTAGATGGGTATGGGGGTGGCTACACCTTC
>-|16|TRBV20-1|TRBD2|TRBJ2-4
CSARDGGGGAKNIQYF
TGCAGTGCTAGAGATGGCGGGGGGGGGGCCAAAAACATTCAGTACTTC
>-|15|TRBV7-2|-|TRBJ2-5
CASSKGRSGKETQYF
TGTGCCAGCAGCAAGGGCCGCTCTGGAAAGGAGACCCAGTACTTC
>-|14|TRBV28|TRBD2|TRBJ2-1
CASSLTSGSHEQFF
TGTGCCAGCAGTTTGACTAGCGGGAGTCATGAGCAGTTCTTC
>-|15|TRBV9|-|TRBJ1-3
CASSPRDKPGNTIYF
TGTGCCAGCAGCCCTCGAGACAAGCCTGGAAACACCATATATTTT
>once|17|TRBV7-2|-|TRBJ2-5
CAYICSAPLAGGETQYF
-
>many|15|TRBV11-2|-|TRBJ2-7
CASSLGLHPTYEQYF
TGTGCCAGCAGCTTAGGACTACACCCCACCTACGAGCAGTACTTC
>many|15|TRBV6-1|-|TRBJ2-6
CATKPRTSGANVLTF
TGTGCCACGAAGCCGAGGACATCTGGGGCCAACGTCCTGACTTTC
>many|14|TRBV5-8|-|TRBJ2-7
CASSAKGWGYEQYF
TGTGCCAGCAGCGCCAAGGGGTGGGGATACGAGCAGTACTTC
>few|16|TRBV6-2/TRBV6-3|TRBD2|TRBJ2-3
CASRPLQRGSTDTQYF
TGTGCCAGCAGGCCGCTTCAGCGGGGAAGCACAGATACGCAGTATTTT
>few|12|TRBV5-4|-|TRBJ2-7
CASSLGGSEQYF
TGTGCCAGCAGCTTGGGCGGATCCGAGCAGTACTTC
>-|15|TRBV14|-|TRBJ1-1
CASSHQSEVYTEAFF
TGTGCCAGCAGCCACCAGAGTGAGGTGTACACTGAAGCTTTCTTT
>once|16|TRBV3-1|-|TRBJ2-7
CASSQRSERAFYEQYF
TGTGCCAGCAGCCAGAGGAGCGAGAGGGCCTTTTACGAGCAGTACTTC
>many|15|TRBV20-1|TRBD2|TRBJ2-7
CSALSGEAPGYEQYF
TGCAGTGCCCTCAGCGGGGAGGCTCCTGGGTACGAGCAGTACTTC
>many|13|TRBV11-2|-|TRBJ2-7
CASSWGGALEQYF
TGTGCCAGCAGCTGGGGTGGGGCCCTCGAGCAGTACTTC
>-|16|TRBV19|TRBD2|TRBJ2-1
CASSKGTSGTWDEQFF
TGTGCCAGTAGTAAGGGGACTAGCGGAACATGGGATGAGCAGTTCTTC
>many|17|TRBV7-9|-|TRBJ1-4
CASSFTGTTTSNEKLFF
TGTGCCAGCAGCTTTACCGGGACAACAACTTCTAATGAAAAACTGTTTTTT
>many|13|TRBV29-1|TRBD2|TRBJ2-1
CSATVREIREQFF
TGCAGCGCAACCGTGCGGGAGATCAGGGAGCAGTTCTTC
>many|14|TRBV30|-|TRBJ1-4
CAWSVGGDNEKLFF
TGTGCCTGGAGTGTGGGTGGGGATAATGAAAAACTGTTTTTT